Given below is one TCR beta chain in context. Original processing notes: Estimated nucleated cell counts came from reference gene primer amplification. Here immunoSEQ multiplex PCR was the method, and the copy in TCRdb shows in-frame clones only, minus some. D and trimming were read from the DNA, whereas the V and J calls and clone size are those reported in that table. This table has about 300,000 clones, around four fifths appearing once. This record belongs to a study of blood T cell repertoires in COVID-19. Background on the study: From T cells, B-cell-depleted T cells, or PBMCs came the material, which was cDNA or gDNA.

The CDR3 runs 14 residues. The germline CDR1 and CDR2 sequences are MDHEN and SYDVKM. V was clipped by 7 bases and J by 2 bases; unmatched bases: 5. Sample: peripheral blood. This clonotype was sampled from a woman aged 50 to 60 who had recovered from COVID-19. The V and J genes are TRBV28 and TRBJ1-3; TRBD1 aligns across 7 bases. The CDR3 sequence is CASTKQGTGNTIYF. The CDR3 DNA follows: TGTGCCAGCACCAAACAGGGGACTGGAAACACCATATATTTT.